This TCR beta chain stems from a study of beta chain features in type 1 diabetes. Study outcomes and limitations: Significant though moderate, a shortening of TCRB CDR3s appeared in all four CD4+ subsets of Type 1 diabetes patients.

As for this clone: Its antigen is not identified.

CDR1 is SGHNT and CDR2 is YYREEE in the germline V gene (reference sequence). CDR3 length: 15 amino acids. V lost 1 base and J lost 4, with 11 bases in between. Blood was drawn once from each donor into heparinised tubes. The draws averaged about 0.12 L. Markers CD45RO/CCR7/CD25/CD127/CD95/CD27 served to sort CD4+ naive, central memory, regulatory and stem cell-like memory cells. TCRB transcripts that were expressed got sequenced, as all of the isolated RNA had been reverse transcribed. Sequencing used immunoSEQ multiplex PCR; TCRdb keeps in-frame clones, though not all of them. Among fewer than 650,000 clones, around 15% were seen once, and the ten largest hold about 0.097%.

The rearrangement links TRBV5-4 to TRBJ2-2; the D gene could be TRBD1 or TRBD2 (6 bases each). This clonotype originated in a man between 18 and 35 years old in good health. Sequenced material: naive CD4+ T cells from blood. The CDR3 DNA sequence: TGTGCCAGCAGCTTGACAGGGAGGAGCACCGGGGAGCTGTTTTTT. Translation gives CASSLTGRSTGELFF.